This T cell receptor beta chain was found in a study of blood T cells in healthy people across ages. CDR3 length: 16 residues. CDR1 MDHEN and CDR2 SYDVKM come from the germline V gene. With 3 bases removed from V and 7 bases from J, the gap between germline ends came to 22 bases. It was with a sample-barcoded 5' primer and a J-beta primer mix that a second PCR of roughly 7 to 11 cycles was run. A single record per CDR3 protein comes from TCRdb applying MiXCR to the 5' RACE reads. This sample has 1,100,000 or so distinct CDR3 sequences, with under 55% found just once. The sequencing input was blood. The sequence came from a woman aged 55-70 years in good health. J is TRBJ2-7 and V is TRBV28, with D perhaps being TRBD1 or TRBD2 (7 bases each). CDR3 loop: CASSLWGEGATPEQYF. CDR3 DNA: TGTGCCAGCAGTTTGTGGGGGGAGGGGGCGACTCCAGAGCAGTACTTC.